Each of the 23 T cell receptor beta chains below was sequenced from the same sample in a study of CD8 T cells in ankylosing spondylitis (dated by TCRdb to about 2017). Library preparation was by 5' RACE. These reads were obtained on an Illumina HiSeq 2500. The raw public data were reprocessed by TCRdb itself: fastp quality trimming at Q25, MiXCR clonotype calling, in-frame beta chains only. Entries are consolidated by CDR3 protein sequence, retaining the most common genes and DNA. Recorded for this sample are about 240,000 distinct CDR3 sequences; 8.6% of them occurred a single time. Around 6.8% of the sample belongs to the ten largest clones. Sequences were obtained from blood, either unsorted or a sorted T cell fraction (not recorded which). All receptors come from a male donor with ankylosing spondylitis or in good health (not recorded which).

This clonotype showed up many times. This rearrangement joins TRBV4-3 to TRBJ2-1; no firm D call. Germline CDR1 LGHNA, CDR2 YSLEER. The CDR3 runs 12 residues. V dropped 3 bases and J dropped 5 bases, with 5 bases sitting between them. This CDR3 is CASSQDNNEQFF. CDR3 coding DNA: TGCGCCAGCAGCCAGGATAACAATGAGCAGTTCTTC.

This clonotype was found many times. This chain joins TRBV5-1 and TRBJ2-5, with D perhaps TRBD2 (6 bases). Germline V gives CDR1 SGHRS, CDR2 YFSETQ. The CDR3 covers 14 residues. Trimming pared 5 bases from V and 4 bases from J, leaving 15 bases between. The CDR3 sequence: CASRAPQRVETQYF. The CDR3 bases are TGCGCCAGCAGAGCCCCACAGCGGGTAGAGACCCAGTACTTC.

This clonotype was seen at least ten times. The CDR3 region is CASSNNPNMDTQYF. CDR3 DNA: TGTGCCAGCAGTAATAACCCGAATATGGATACGCAGTATTTT. The V call is TRBV6-4, the J call TRBJ2-3; D remains unclear. Germline CDR1 and CDR2: MRHNA and SNTAGT. V lost 5 bases to trimming and J lost 6 bases, with 15 bases between them. The CDR3 runs 14 residues.

This clonotype was seen ten or more times. The chain joins TRBV12-3 or TRBV12-4 to TRBJ1-2; TRBD1 agrees at 8 bases. The ends lost 5 bases at V and 7 bases at J; junction bases unmatched: 12. This CDR3 comprises 15 residues. CDR3: CASSGQGQLEGGYTF. The CDR3 bases are TGTGCCAGCAGTGGACAGGGCCAGTTGGAAGGTGGCTACACCTTC.

This clonotype was counted ten times or more. This chain connects TRBV10-3 to TRBJ2-3; either TRBD1 or TRBD2 may fit D (5 bases each). The CDR3 is 14 residues long. CDR1 is ENHRY and CDR2 is SYGVKD in the germline V gene. The V end was cut by 11 bases, the J end by 3 bases, with 18 bases between. The CDR3 here is CASRGAQGTDTQYF. The CDR3, as DNA: TGTGCCTCCAGAGGGGCCCAAGGGACAGATACGCAGTATTTT.

This clonotype was seen ten or more times. This rearrangement joins TRBV20-1 to TRBJ2-7; D might be TRBD2 (5 bases). CDR3 size: 12 residues. V lost 4 bases, J lost 3 bases, and 10 bases lay in between. Germline loops: CDR1 DFQATT, CDR2 SNEGSKA (reference sequence). The CDR3: CSAIDGDYEQYF. Written as DNA, the CDR3 is TGCAGTGCTATAGACGGGGACTACGAGCAGTACTTC.

The chain uses TRBV30 and TRBJ1-1; unclear D gene. This CDR3 region has 13 residues. V was pared by 1 base and J by 0 bases, with 6 bases between. Germline CDR1 reads GTSNPN; CDR2 reads SVGIG (reference sequence). The CDR3 DNA reads TGTGCCTGGAGTGACGGGGTGAACACTGAAGCTTTCTTT. This gives the protein CAWSDGVNTEAFF.

This clonotype appeared many times. The chain is built from TRBV6-1 and TRBJ2-2, with 7 bases identical to TRBD1. Germline loops: CDR1 MNHNS, CDR2 SASEGT. The CDR3 extends over 18 amino acids. With V trimmed by 6 bases and J by 1 base, 14 bases remained unmatched. In DNA, the CDR3 is TGTGCCAGCAGACCGGGACAGCCTCTACGAATGAACACCGGGGAGCTGTTTTTT. It yields the protein CASRPGQPLRMNTGELFF.

The sample holds many counts of this clonotype. The chain combines TRBV7-9 with TRBJ2-5; a possible D gene is TRBD2 (5 bases). Germline assignment: CDR1 SEHNR and CDR2 FQNEAQ (reference sequence). The CDR3 contains 14 residues. Between the trimmed V and J ends, which lost 7 bases and 1 base, there was a span of 13 bases. The CDR3 reads CASTPGRPQETQYF. The CDR3 nucleotides are TGTGCCAGCACCCCGGGAAGGCCCCAAGAGACCCAGTACTTC.

Ten or more counts support this clonotype. The chain recombines TRBV6-5 with TRBJ2-7; 9 bases align to TRBD1. Trimming at V came to 4 bases and at J to 5 bases, leaving 12 bases not matched to a gene. Germline CDR1 is MNHEY and CDR2 is SVGAGI. CDR3 length: 16 residues. The CDR3 loop is CASSSLSPGTGNEQYF. The CDR3 DNA reads as TGTGCCAGCAGTTCCTTAAGTCCCGGGACAGGGAACGAGCAGTACTTC.

The V gene is TRBV3-1, the J gene TRBJ1-6; 7 bases match TRBD1. The CDR3 has 18 residues. Germline V gene sequence: CDR1 LGHDT, CDR2 YNNKEL (reference sequence). V gave up 0 bases and J gave up 0 bases; unmatched junction bases: 5. The DNA of the CDR3 is TGTGCCAGCAGCCAAGATCGGGACAGAAGCTCCTATAATTCACCCCTCCACTTT. This sequence encodes CASSQDRDRSSYNSPLHF.

This clonotype showed up just a few times. The chain uses TRBV20-1 and TRBJ2-5; TRBD2 matches at 8 bases. The germline gives CDR1 DFQATT, CDR2 SNEGSKA (reference sequence). CDR3 length: 15 amino acids. With V trimmed by 2 bases and J by 2 bases, 7 bases remained unmatched. DNA of the CDR3: TGCAGTGCTAGACCAACTAGCGGCCGACAAGAGACCCAGTACTTC. Translated, it gives CSARPTSGRQETQYF.

The sample holds many counts of this clonotype. This rearrangement joins TRBV12-5 to TRBJ1-2; unclear D gene. With 0 bases removed from V and 8 bases from J, the gap between germline ends came to 10 bases. This CDR3 is 13 amino acids long. Germline V lookup: CDR1 LGHNT, CDR2 FRNRAP. The CDR3: CASGLVRGIGYTF. The CDR3 bases are TGTGCTAGTGGTTTGGTACGGGGTATAGGCTACACCTTC.

The table lists this clonotype with many counts. CDR3 in DNA: TGTGCCAGTAGTAGACAGGGGTTTGAAGATACGCAGTATTTT. Its protein product is CASSRQGFEDTQYF. The chain carries TRBV19 and TRBJ2-3, with 8 bases matching TRBD1. CDR3 length equals 14 residues. J was trimmed by 5 bases and V by 4 bases; bases with no gene match: 5. CDR1 and CDR2 from the germline V gene are LNHDA and SQIVND (reference sequence).

In this sample, this clonotype turned up a few times. The V and J genes are TRBV20-1 and TRBJ2-1; D is undetermined. Trimming shortened V by 6 bases and J by 15 bases, and 18 bases separated the two germline ends. CDR3 length equals 11 residues. Germline V gene lookup returns CDR1 DFQATT and CDR2 SNEGSKA (reference sequence). The CDR3 DNA follows: TGCAGTGCGAAGACCGACGTCGGCAGGTTCTTC. It is translated as CSAKTDVGRFF.

This clonotype occurred many times. The chain has TRBV6-2 or TRBV6-3 and TRBJ1-6, with 7 bases fitting TRBD1. Trimming took 6 bases from V and 10 from J; bases not matched to a gene: 12. The CDR3 consists of 15 residues. From germline, CDR1 is MNHEY and CDR2 SVGEGT. The CDR3 sequence is CASSAEAGGPSPLHF. The DNA for the CDR3 is TGTGCCAGCAGCGCGGAGGCAGGGGGACCCTCACCCCTCCACTTT.

In this sample, this clonotype turned up many times. The chain is built from TRBV12-3 or TRBV12-4 and TRBJ2-7; D might be TRBD1 (5 bases). With 5 bases removed from V and 4 bases from J, the gap between germline ends came to 9 bases. CDR3 size: 12 residues. CDR3 sequence reads: CASSMKGYEQYF. CDR3 sequence (DNA): TGTGCCAGCAGTATGAAGGGGTACGAGCAGTACTTC.

The sample holds many counts of this clonotype. The gene calls are TRBV5-1 and TRBJ2-1; no clear D. The V and J ends lost 1 base and 5 bases respectively, with 7 bases between them. This CDR3 is built from 13 residues. Germline V gene data show CDR1 as SGHRS and CDR2 as YFSETQ. The CDR3: CASSLTIDNEQFF. For the CDR3, the DNA is TGCGCCAGCAGCTTGACCATAGACAATGAGCAGTTCTTC.

Only a few counts were recorded for this clonotype. The chain combines TRBV20-1 with TRBJ2-1, with TRBD1 matching 9 bases. V was clipped by 4 bases and J by 7 bases; unmatched bases: 11. The CDR3 consists of 15 residues. Germline loops: CDR1 DFQATT, CDR2 SNEGSKA (reference sequence). The CDR3 spells CSATPDRGVWNEQFF. CDR3 DNA: TGCAGTGCTACCCCAGACAGGGGGGTCTGGAATGAGCAGTTCTTC.

This clonotype appeared many times. The rearrangement links TRBV27 to TRBJ2-1, with TRBD2 matching 9 bases. The V segment lost 5 bases and the J segment 13 bases; nucleotides outside the gene matches: 12. Germline CDR1 and CDR2: MNHEY and SMNVEV (reference sequence). The CDR3 is 14 residues long. CDR3 sequence (DNA): TGTGCCAGCAGTCCGGGACTAGCACAGGGAGATCAGTTCTTC. It yields the protein CASSPGLAQGDQFF.

This clonotype was observed at least ten times. CDR3 in DNA: TGTGCCAGCAGCAAACCGCGACTAGCGAGGGGGCATGAGCAGTTCTTC. This sequence encodes CASSKPRLARGHEQFF. The V gene is TRBV21-1, the J gene TRBJ2-1; the tabulated D call, TRBD2, remains unverified against the DNA. TRBV21-1 is a pseudogene locus. This CDR3 has 16 residues.

This clonotype has at least ten counts. V gene TRBV19 combines with J gene TRBJ1-1; D unresolved. Germline V gene lookup returns CDR1 LNHDA and CDR2 SQIVND (reference sequence). The CDR3 is 15 residues long. V was cut by 1 base and J by 0 bases, with 9 bases left in between. The CDR3 region is CASSIGQRVNTEAFF. The CDR3 DNA follows: TGTGCCAGTAGTATAGGGCAGAGGGTGAACACTGAAGCTTTCTTT.

This clonotype has a count of ten or more. The chain has TRBV12-3 or TRBV12-4 and TRBJ1-1; the D is unclear. The CDR3 is 14 amino acids. V was clipped by 3 bases and J by 6 bases, with 14 bases between them. The CDR3: CASSLHGLSPEAFF. CDR3 nucleotides: TGTGCCAGCAGTTTGCACGGGTTGAGCCCTGAAGCTTTCTTT.